One sample yielded the 2 T cell receptor beta chains listed below, sequenced in a study of blood T cell repertoires in COVID-19. Method: immunoSEQ multiplex PCR; TCRdb's copy keeps in-frame clones and lacks some. Of under 200,000 clones in the sample, roughly 83% were seen once. Sequencing used PBMCs or T cells enriched from blood (not recorded which). The receptor source for this set is a man aged 35 to 55 with acute COVID-19.

V is TRBV27 and J is TRBJ1-1; D gene ambiguous. Germline V gene data show CDR1 as MNHEY and CDR2 as SMNVEV (reference sequence). V was trimmed by 3 bases and J by 4 bases, leaving 12 bases between them. The CDR3 contains 14 residues. The CDR3 DNA is TGTGCCAGCAGTTTGACCGGGAGCCTCACTGAAGCTTTCTTT. Amino acid sequence: CASSLTGSLTEAFF.

The gene calls are TRBV7-9 and TRBJ2-3, with D possibly being TRBD2 (6 bases). The CDR3 is 13 amino acids. Trimming shortened V by 3 bases and J by 8 bases, and 12 bases separated the two germline ends. The germline V gene has CDR1 SEHNR and CDR2 FQNEAQ (reference sequence). The CDR3 sequence: CASSLTSQGTQYF. In DNA form, the CDR3 reads TGTGCCAGCAGCTTGACTAGTCAAGGTACGCAGTATTTT.